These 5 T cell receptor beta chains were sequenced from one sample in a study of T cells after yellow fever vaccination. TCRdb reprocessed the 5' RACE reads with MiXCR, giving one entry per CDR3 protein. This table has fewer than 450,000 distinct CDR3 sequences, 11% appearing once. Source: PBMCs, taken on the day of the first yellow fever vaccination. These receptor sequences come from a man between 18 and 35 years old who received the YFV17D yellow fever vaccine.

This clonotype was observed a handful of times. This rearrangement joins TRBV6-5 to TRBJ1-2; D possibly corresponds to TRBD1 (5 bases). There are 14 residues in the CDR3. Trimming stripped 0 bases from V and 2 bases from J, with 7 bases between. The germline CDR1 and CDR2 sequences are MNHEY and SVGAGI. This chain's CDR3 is CASSYSSGNYGYTF. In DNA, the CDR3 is TGTGCCAGCAGTTACTCGTCAGGGAACTATGGCTACACCTTC.

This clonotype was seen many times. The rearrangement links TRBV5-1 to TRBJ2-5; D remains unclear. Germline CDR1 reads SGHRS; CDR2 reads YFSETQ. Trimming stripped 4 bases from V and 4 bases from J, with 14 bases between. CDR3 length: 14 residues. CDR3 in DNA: TGCGCCAGCAGCCGGTACAGCGAAGGAGAGACCCAGTACTTC. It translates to CASSRYSEGETQYF.

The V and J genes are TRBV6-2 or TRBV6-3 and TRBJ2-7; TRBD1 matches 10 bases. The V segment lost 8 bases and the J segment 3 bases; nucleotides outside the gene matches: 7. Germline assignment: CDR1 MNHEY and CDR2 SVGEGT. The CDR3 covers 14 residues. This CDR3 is CASGTGTGVYEQYF. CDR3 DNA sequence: TGTGCCAGCGGTACCGGGACAGGGGTCTACGAGCAGTACTTC.

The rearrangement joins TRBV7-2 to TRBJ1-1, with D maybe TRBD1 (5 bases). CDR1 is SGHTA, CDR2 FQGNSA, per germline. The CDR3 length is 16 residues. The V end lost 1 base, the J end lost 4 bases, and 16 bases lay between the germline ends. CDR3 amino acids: CASSLGRGIRSTEAFF. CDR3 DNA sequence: TGTGCCAGCAGCTTAGGACGGGGGATCAGGAGCACTGAAGCTTTCTTT.

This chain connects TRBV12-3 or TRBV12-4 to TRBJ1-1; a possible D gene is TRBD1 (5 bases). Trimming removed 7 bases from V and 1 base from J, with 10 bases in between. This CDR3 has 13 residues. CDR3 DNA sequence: TGTGCCAGCACAACTCAGGGGAACACTGAAGCTTTCTTT. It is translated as CASTTQGNTEAFF.